There are a few counts of the clone carrying this TCR beta chain. Its matching antigen is unknown. Reverse transcription of extracted RNA yielded cDNA, which provided the sequencing template. Produced via immunoSEQ multiplex PCR; TCRdb's table is partial and in-frame only. The sample includes about 97,000 clones, 41% of them seen just once. The data derive from a study of CD8+ T cells in alopecia areata. On the study more broadly: Patients in the study were on tofacitinib for 6 to 18 months, then off it for 6 months. Findings of the study overall: Scalp sample sequencing also detects resident alphabeta T cells of normal skin. Across lesional scalp, and particularly alopecia totalis/universalis, clonality surpassed that of normal scalp. Researchers reported that TCR sharing among patients proved less clear than in mice, possibly HLA-linked.

The sample was CD4+ T cells sorted from blood. This TCR was sampled from a human donor with alopecia areata.

The CDR3 sequence is CSARTGGYNEQFF. DNA of the CDR3: TGCAGCGCTAGGACAGGGGGCTACAATGAGCAGTTCTTC. The V and J genes are TRBV29-1 and TRBJ2-1, with 10 nucleotides matching TRBD1. The junction had 3 bases not matched to a gene; V was cut back by 7 bases and J by 3 bases. This CDR3 has 13 residues. Germline CDR1 is SQVTM and CDR2 is ANQGSEA.